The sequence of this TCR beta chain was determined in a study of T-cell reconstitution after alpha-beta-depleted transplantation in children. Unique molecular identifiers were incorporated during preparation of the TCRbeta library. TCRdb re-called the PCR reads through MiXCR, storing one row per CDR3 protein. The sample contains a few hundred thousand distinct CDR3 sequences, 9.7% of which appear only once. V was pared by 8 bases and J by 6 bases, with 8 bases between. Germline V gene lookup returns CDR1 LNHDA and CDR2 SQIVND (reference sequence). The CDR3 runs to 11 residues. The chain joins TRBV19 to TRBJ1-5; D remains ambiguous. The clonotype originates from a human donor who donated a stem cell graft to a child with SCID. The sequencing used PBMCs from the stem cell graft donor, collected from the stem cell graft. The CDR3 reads CASGSGQPQHF. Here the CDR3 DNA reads TGTGCCAGTGGGTCCGGTCAGCCCCAGCATTTT.